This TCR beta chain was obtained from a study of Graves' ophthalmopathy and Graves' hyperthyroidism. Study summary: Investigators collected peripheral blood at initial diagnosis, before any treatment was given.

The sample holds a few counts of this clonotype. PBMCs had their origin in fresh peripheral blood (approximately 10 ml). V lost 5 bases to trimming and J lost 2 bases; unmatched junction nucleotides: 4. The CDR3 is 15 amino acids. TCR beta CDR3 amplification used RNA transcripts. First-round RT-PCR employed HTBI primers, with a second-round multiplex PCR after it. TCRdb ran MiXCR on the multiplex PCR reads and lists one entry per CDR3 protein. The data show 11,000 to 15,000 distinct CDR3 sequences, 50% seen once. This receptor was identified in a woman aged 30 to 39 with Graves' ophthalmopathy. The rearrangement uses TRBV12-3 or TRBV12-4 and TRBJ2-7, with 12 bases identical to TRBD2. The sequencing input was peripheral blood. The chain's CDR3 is CASSQGLAGPYEQYF. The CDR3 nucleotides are TGTGCCAGCAGTCAGGGACTAGCGGGCCCCTACGAGCAGTACTTC.